This entry is about one T cell receptor (beta chain). What it recognizes is unknown. The PCR made use of 60 Vbeta and 13 Jbeta primers. Clones were read by immunoSEQ multiplex PCR, and TCRdb kept only the in-frame ones, dropping some. This table has 160,000 or so clones, roughly 85% appearing once. Healthy bone marrow donors supplied every sample. The data are from a study of cytomegalovirus exposure and HLA in healthy donors. Overall study: Early release data held 85 million or so unique TCRs from HLA-typed donors. Genotyping of roughly 400 donors showed that roughly 83% belonged to the Caucasian-associated ancestry cluster.

Findings and limits, study-wide: Diagnosis of cytomegalovirus status made by the classifier reportedly showed high specificity and sensitivity.

CDR1 and CDR2 from the germline V gene are SGHDN and FVKESK. Trimming cost V 0 bases and J 4 bases; bases outside gene matches: 9. The CDR3 runs to 17 residues. The chain uses TRBV14 and TRBJ2-1; 7 bases fit TRBD2. Sequencing input: PBMCs. This TCR was sampled from a woman aged 50 to 60 in good health and CMV-seronegative. In nucleotides, the CDR3 is TGTGCCAGCAGCCAAGAGAGACTAGCATCGGCTTACAATGAGCAGTTCTTC. This gives the protein CASSQERLASAYNEQFF.